The entry below describes one TCR beta chain. This entry comes from a study of blood T cell repertoires in COVID-19. Overall study context: From the United States, Italy and Spain came samples of acute and convalescent COVID-19.

TCRdb's copy holds only in-frame clones and misses some; the assay was immunoSEQ multiplex PCR. The sample consists of under 75,000 clones, around 81% of them appearing once. Germline trimming cut 4 bases from V and 6 bases from J; bases unmatched to any gene: 9. Germline V gene data show CDR1 as SGHTA and CDR2 as FQGNSA. This CDR3 is 15 amino acids long. The sequenced material came from peripheral blood. J is TRBJ1-1 and V is TRBV7-2; TRBD1 matches 9 bases. The sequence derives from a woman of 80 years or more with active or convalescent COVID-19. CDR3 sequence (DNA): TGTGCCAGCAGCTCCCAACCGGGACAGGGTTCTGAAGCTTTCTTT. Encoded protein: CASSSQPGQGSEAFF.